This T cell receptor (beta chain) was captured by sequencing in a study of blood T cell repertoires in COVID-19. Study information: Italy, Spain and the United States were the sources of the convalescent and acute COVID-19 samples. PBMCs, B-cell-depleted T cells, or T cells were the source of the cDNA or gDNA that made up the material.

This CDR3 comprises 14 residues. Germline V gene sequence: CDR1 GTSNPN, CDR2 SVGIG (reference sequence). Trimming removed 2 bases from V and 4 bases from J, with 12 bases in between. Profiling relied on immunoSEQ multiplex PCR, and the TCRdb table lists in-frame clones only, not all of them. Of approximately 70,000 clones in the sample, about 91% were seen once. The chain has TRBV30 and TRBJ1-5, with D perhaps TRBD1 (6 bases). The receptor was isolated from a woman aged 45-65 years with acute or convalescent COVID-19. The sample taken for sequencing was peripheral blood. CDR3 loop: CAWSFEGGNQPQHF. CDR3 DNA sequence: TGTGCCTGGAGTTTCGAAGGGGGTAATCAGCCCCAGCATTTT.